This paragraph covers one TCR beta chain sequence. Antigen unknown. This entry comes from a study of CD8 T cell repertoires and HIV-1 epitope variants. The wider study: Control wells had CMV/EBV/flu peptides, negative Ebola AY9, or no peptide. Tested: three Gag epitope families, Nef HW9 and YT9. IL-2, IL-7 and IL-15 were added on days 3 and 7 of approximately 11-day cultures.

Trimming took off 2 bases at V and 5 bases at J, with 6 bases between the two ends. Germline CDR1 and CDR2: ENHRY and SYGVKD. The CDR3 sequence is 12 residues long. Some clones are missing from TCRdb's copy, which holds only in-frame ones; the method was immunoSEQ multiplex PCR. The data show under 1,500 clones, about 70% seen once. The chain uses TRBV10-3 and TRBJ1-1; D remains ambiguous. The TCR originated in a male donor with HIV. Sequenced input: cultured CD8+ T cells derived from PBMCs. CDR3 coding DNA: TGTGCCATCAGTGAGGGGGATACTGAAGCTTTCTTT. Translation gives CAISEGDTEAFF.